The 31 T cell receptor beta chains below come from one sample, sequenced in a study of tumor-infiltrating lymphocytes in primary liver carcinoma. Each 20-30 mg portion of unsorted bulk tissue served as the source for co-extraction of RNA and DNA. Synthesis of TCR beta cDNA was carried out from approximately 470 ng total RNA with a constant-region primer. TCR beta libraries came from three nested multiplex PCR rounds using slightly modified ARM-PCR. The first two PCR rounds used TRBV1-TRBV30 primers with a Cbeta primer, approximately 10 cycles each. Each CDR3 protein gets one entry after TCRdb re-called the multiplex PCR reads with MiXCR. The sample has about 78,000 distinct CDR3 sequences, about two thirds seen once. The sequenced sample was liver tumor tissue from sampling region 4. The subset denotes: tumor region T4, right-lateral pole. The receptor set was obtained from a woman aged 55-70 years with primary liver carcinoma and hepatitis B virus infection.

This clonotype was counted only a few times. V gene TRBV11-3 combines with J gene TRBJ2-1, with D maybe TRBD2 (6 bases). CDR3 length equals 13 residues. Trimming took 6 bases from V and 8 from J, leaving 14 bases between them. Germline V gives CDR1 SGHNT, CDR2 YENEEA. The DNA of the CDR3 is TGTGCCAGCAGTGCCGGGGGTTATGATGAGCAGTTCTTC. Residues: CASSAGGYDEQFF.

This clonotype was counted many times. The V and J genes are TRBV14 and TRBJ1-5, with a possible D match to TRBD1 (5 bases). Per germline, CDR1 SGHDN and CDR2 FVKESK. V shed 3 bases and J shed 6 bases, with 12 bases lying between them. The CDR3 has 14 amino acids. The CDR3 bases are TGTGCCAGCAGCCAGGCGGGGACGGGTCAGCCCCAGCATTTT. It is translated as CASSQAGTGQPQHF. Using reference TRBV14 and TRBJ1-5 for the parts outside the CDR3, the full variable domain is EAGVTQFPSHSVIEKGQTVTLRCDPISGHDNLYWYRRVMGKEIKFLLHFVKESKQDESGMPNNRFLAERTGGTYSTLKVQPAELEDSGVYFCASSQAGTGQPQHFGDGTRLSIL.

Worth noting for this clonotype: The conserved closing phenylalanine or tryptophan is absent in this CDR3, likely reflecting a read error. This sequence joins TRBV29-1 and TRBJ2-1; 10 nucleotides align to TRBD1. The CDR3 extends over 12 amino acids. Germline assignment: CDR1 SQVTM and CDR2 ANQGSEA. The chain's CDR3 is CNAGTGVGEQFL. Written as DNA, the CDR3 is TGCAACGCCGGGACAGGGGTTGGTGAGCAGTTCCTC.

This clonotype was detected ten times or more. The genes are TRBV29-1 and TRBJ1-1; D unclear. Germline lookup yields CDR1 SQVTM and CDR2 ANQGSEA. This CDR3 spans 13 amino acids. V was trimmed by 6 bases and J by 0 bases, leaving 11 bases between them. Here the CDR3 DNA reads TGCAGCGTCTCAGGAGTAATGAACACTGAAGCTTTCTTT. Translation gives CSVSGVMNTEAFF.

This clonotype showed up just a few times. The junction shows a germline mismatch at one end, possibly a read error. The chain couples TRBV11-3 to TRBJ2-3; perhaps TRBD1 as D (5 bases). Germline CDR1 reads SGHNT; CDR2 reads YENEEA. CDR3 size: 12 residues. The CDR3 nucleotides are TGTCCCAGCAGCTTAGGGGCAGATAGGCAGTATTTT. The encoded protein is CPSSLGADRQYF. The full variable domain, rest sourced from reference TRBV11-3 and TRBJ2-3, is EAGVVQSPRYKIIEKKQPVAFWCNPISGHNTLYWYLQNLGQGPELLIRYENEEAVDDSQLPKDRFSAERLKGVDSTLKIQPAELGDSAVYLCPSSLGADRQYFGPGTRLTVL.

A word on this clonotype: At one end, the junction sequence differs from germline, possibly due to a read error. The chain uses TRBV10-3 and TRBJ1-5, with D maybe TRBD1 (6 bases). The germline CDR1 and CDR2 sequences are ENHRY and SYGVKD. The CDR3 contains 13 residues. CDR3 sequence (DNA): TGCGCCCTTGGGGGGCAGGAGAATCAGCCCCAGCATTTT. It codes for CALGGQENQPQHF.

As concerns this clonotype: Lacking the conserved final phenylalanine or tryptophan, this CDR3 likely reflects a read error. The V and J genes are TRBV11-2 and TRBJ2-7; D tentatively reads TRBD1 or TRBD2 (6 bases each). This CDR3 region has 16 residues. The V gene's germline CDR1 is SGHAT and CDR2 FQNNGV. DNA for the CDR3: TGTGCTAGCAGCCTAGCGTCGGGGGCAGGAGGCTACGAGCAGTACTTA. This translates into CASSLASGAGGYEQYL.

Details on this clonotype: This clone may be a read error of a much larger clone one base away. The CDR3 end shows no conserved phenylalanine or tryptophan, and so a read error is likely. The chain has TRBV11-3 and TRBJ2-2, with D perhaps matching TRBD1 (6 bases). The CDR3 totals 15 residues. Germline-derived CDR1 and CDR2 are SGHNT and YENEEA. The V end was cut by 1 base, the J end by 3 bases, with 9 bases between. The CDR3 reads CASSLGGTHTGELFL. In nucleotides, the CDR3 is TGTGCCAGCAGCTTAGGAGGGACACACACCGGGGAGCTGTTTCTT.

Points on this clonotype: This clone may be a read error of a much larger clone one base away. The CDR3 loop reads CASNLGTSVYNEQFF. The DNA of the CDR3 is TGCGCCAGCAACTTGGGGACTAGCGTCTACAATGAGCAGTTCTTC. V is TRBV5-1 and J is TRBJ2-1, with 10 bases aligning to TRBD2. The CDR3 runs 15 residues. Germline lookup yields CDR1 SGHRS and CDR2 YFSETQ.

This chain uses TRBV6-6 with TRBJ1-1; possible D gene TRBD1, 5 bases. The ends were cut back, 8 bases at V and 5 bases at J, with 24 bases in the middle. The CDR3 has 16 amino acids. CDR1 and CDR2 from the germline V gene are MNHNY and SVGAGI (reference sequence). CDR3 sequence reads: CASLPGHIPGGTEAFF. For the CDR3, the DNA is TGTGCCAGCTTGCCGGGGCATATCCCCGGGGGGACTGAAGCTTTCTTT.

About this clonotype itself: At one end the junction does not follow the germline gene, possibly because of a read error. The chain recombines TRBV11-2 with TRBJ1-5; the D gene is possibly TRBD1 (5 bases). There are 13 residues in the CDR3. The germline V gene encodes CDR1 SGHAT and CDR2 FQNNGV. The CDR3: CARSHEGRQPQHF. The DNA of the CDR3 is TGTGCCAGGAGCCATGAGGGGCGTCAGCCCCAGCACTTT.

Details on this clonotype: At one boundary the junction diverges from the germline segment, which might be a read error. V and J are TRBV11-2 and TRBJ1-3; 9 bases are a match to TRBD1. Germline V gives CDR1 SGHAT, CDR2 FQNNGV. CDR3 size: 19 residues. CDR3 sequence: CASSSHPDRGGYSGSTIYF. CDR3 bases: TGTGCCAGCAGCTCACACCCGGACAGGGGAGGGTACTCTGGAAGCACCATATATTTT.

Remarks on this clonotype: The final CDR3 position lacks the conserved phenylalanine or tryptophan, pointing to a likely read error. The chain is built from TRBV29-1 and TRBJ1-2; D uncertain. Germline values: CDR1 SQVTM, CDR2 ANQGSEA. The CDR3 has 11 residues. Trimming cost V 6 bases and J 8 bases, with 13 bases left between them. The CDR3 region is CSVMVGEGYTL. CDR3 DNA sequence: TGCAGCGTCATGGTCGGGGAAGGCTACACCCTC.

Turning to this clonotype: Because it lacks the conserved phenylalanine or tryptophan at the end, this CDR3 is likely a read error. The DNA is left out, because the CDR3 cannot be placed on it with certainty; the CDR3 is given as TCRdb lists it. The J gene is TRBJ1-1, the V gene TRBV28; TRBD1, the table's D call, was not compared with the DNA. Ends included, the CDR3 has 13 residues. CDR1 and CDR2 from the germline V gene are MDHEN and SYDVKM. The CDR3 region is CASSFQGYTEAIY.

Turning to this clonotype: It may be a read error: a sequence one base away is much more abundant. The chain uses TRBV7-9 and TRBJ2-1, with TRBD2 matching 14 bases. CDR1 and CDR2 from the germline V gene are SEHNR and FQNEAQ (reference sequence). The CDR3 has 19 amino acids. CDR3 region: CASSRPGLAGGPSYDEQFF. The CDR3 DNA reads TGTGCCAGCAGTCGACCCGGACTAGCGGGAGGACCCTCCTACGATGAGCAGTTCTTC.

As to this clonotype: This CDR3 is missing its conserved last phenylalanine or tryptophan, likely due to a read error. The chain employs TRBV11-2 and TRBJ1-1; D is possibly TRBD1 (5 bases). Trimming left V 3 bases short and J 11 bases short, with 16 bases between. CDR1 is SGHAT and CDR2 is FQNNGV in the germline V gene. This CDR3 has 13 residues. The CDR3 DNA follows: TGTGCCAGCAGCTTGGGTGGGGGGTCCGAGGCTTTCTCG. It specifies CASSLGGGSEAFS.

With respect to this clonotype: It may be a read error: a sequence one base away is much more abundant. This chain links TRBV5-1 with TRBJ2-5; weak D call: TRBD1 (8 bases). The CDR3 sequence is 16 residues long. Germline V CDR1 and CDR2: SGHRS, YFSETQ. Trimming took 4 bases from V and 5 from J, leaving 21 bases between them. The CDR3 nucleotides read TGCGCCAGCAGCACGAGTCGGACAGGGACTAAGGAGACCCAGTACTTC. Its protein is CASSTSRTGTKETQYF. Combining the CDR3 with reference TRBV5-1 and TRBJ2-5 gives the whole variable domain KAGVTQTPRYLIKTRGQQVTLSCSPISGHRSVSWYQQTPGQGLQFLFEYFSETQRNKGNFPGRFSGRQFSNSRSEMNVSTLELGDSALYLCASSTSRTGTKETQYFGPGTRLLVL.

Notes on this clonotype: This may stem from a read error, because a much larger clone lies one nucleotide away. This chain links TRBV28 with TRBJ2-1; 7 bases agree with TRBD2. This CDR3 is built from 15 residues. The germline V gene encodes CDR1 MDHEN and CDR2 SYDVKM. The J segment lost 1 base and the V segment lost 8 bases, leaving 8 bases of the junction unmatched. CDR3 region: CASGAGAGSYNEQFF. In DNA form, the CDR3 reads TGTGCCAGCGGCGCGGGAGCAGGGTCCTACAATGAGCAGTTCTTC.

This clonotype turned up a few times. This could be a read error, since a much larger clone is one nucleotide away. This rearrangement joins TRBV28 to TRBJ2-3; D ambiguous. Germline V lookup: CDR1 MDHEN, CDR2 SYDVKM. The CDR3 is 12 residues long. The CDR3 DNA sequence: TGTGCCAGCAGTCCAGAGTGGGATATGCAGTATTTT. It encodes CASSPEWDMQYF.

This clonotype was observed once. Given a much more abundant clone one base away, this may be a read error. V gene TRBV6-4 combines with J gene TRBJ2-2; D gene ambiguous. The CDR3 is 14 amino acids. Germline CDR1 and CDR2: MRHNA and SNTAGT. V was cut by 2 bases and J by 4 bases, with 8 bases left in between. The DNA for the CDR3 is TGTGCCAGCAGTGACCGGTGGAGCACCGGGGAGCTGTTTTTT. Translated, it gives CASSDRWSTGELFF.

Points on this clonotype: The junction departs from germline at one end; a sequencing error may be responsible. The V and J genes are TRBV11-2 and TRBJ2-7; possible D gene TRBD2, 5 bases. The length of the CDR3 is 14 residues. From germline, CDR1 is SGHAT and CDR2 FQNNGV. In DNA form, the CDR3 reads TGCGCCAGCTGCTTAAGCGGTCTACGCTCGAAGCAGTACTTC. Encoded protein: CASCLSGLRSKQYF. Supplemented by reference TRBV11-2 and TRBJ2-7, the full variable domain reads EAGVAQSPRYKIIEKRQSVAFWCNPISGHATLYWYQQILGQGPKLLIQFQNNGVVDDSQLPKDRFSAERLKGVDSTLKIQPAKLEDSAVYLCASCLSGLRSKQYFGPGTRLTVT.

As for this clonotype: This may come from a read error, since a much larger clone is one base off. The CDR3 ends on some other residue instead of the conserved phenylalanine or tryptophan, so this is likely a read error. The chain recombines TRBV11-2 with TRBJ2-2, with D possibly matching TRBD1 (6 bases). In germline, CDR1 is SGHAT, CDR2 FQNNGV. The CDR3 extends over 13 amino acids. V gave up 3 bases and J gave up 6 bases, with 8 bases separating them. The CDR3: CASSFQGPGELFL. The CDR3 coding sequence is TGTGCCAGCAGCTTTCAGGGGCCCGGGGAGCTGTTTCTT.

V usage is TRBV19 and J usage is TRBJ2-3; 9 bases match TRBD2. Trimming at V came to 4 bases and at J to 1 base, leaving 0 bases not matched to a gene. CDR3 length: 14 amino acids. Looked up from germline, CDR1 is LNHDA and CDR2 is SQIVND (reference sequence). Here the CDR3 reads CASSRTSGTDTQYF. The CDR3 DNA follows: TGTGCCAGTAGTAGGACTAGCGGCACAGATACGCAGTATTTT.

As regards this clonotype: One end of the junction fails to match germline, which may point to a read error. The chain employs TRBV5-5 and TRBJ2-3, with D tentatively TRBD2 (6 bases). This CDR3 has 15 residues. In germline, CDR1 is SGHKS, CDR2 YYEKEE (reference sequence). The CDR3 loop reads CVSSILTSRLDTQYF. CDR3 sequence (DNA): TGTGTCAGCAGCATACTAACTAGCAGGTTAGATACGCAGTATTTT.

Many counts were recorded for this clonotype. This chain links TRBV5-4 with TRBJ2-1, with a weak D call TRBD2 (5 bases). V dropped 0 bases and J dropped 9 bases, with 10 bases sitting between them. This CDR3 is built from 13 residues. The V gene's germline CDR1 is SGHNT and CDR2 YYREEE (reference sequence). The CDR3 DNA follows: TGTGCCAGCAGCTTGGCCCGCGAGGGTGAGCAGTTCTTC. Residues: CASSLAREGEQFF.

Remarks on this clonotype: The conserved final phenylalanine or tryptophan is absent from the CDR3, which likely points to a read error. The rearrangement links TRBV11-2 to TRBJ2-1; D is undetermined. The CDR3 has 11 amino acids. Per germline, CDR1 SGHAT and CDR2 FQNNGV. The CDR3 DNA is TGTGCCGGCAGCGCGAACAATGAGCAGTTCCTC. Its translation: CAGSANNEQFL.

A remark on this clonotype: One junction end disagrees with the germline gene, perhaps due to a read error. The chain uses TRBV10-2 and TRBJ2-7; D remains ambiguous. Germline V CDR1 and CDR2: WSHSY, SAAADI. The length of the CDR3 is 14 residues. This chain's CDR3 is CANSDWAGLNEQYF. Written as DNA, the CDR3 is TGCGCCAACAGTGACTGGGCAGGATTAAACGAGCAGTACTTC.

This clonotype was detected a few times. The genes are TRBV21-1 and TRBJ2-5; the table's D gene call, TRBD2, was not cross checked with the DNA. TRBV21-1 is assigned pseudogene status. The CDR3 sequence is 17 residues long. In DNA, the CDR3 is TGTGCCAGCAGCAAAGTTGCTGCGGGAGGGCCGGATGAGACCCAGTACTTC. Translation: CASSKVAAGGPDETQYF.

Note on this clonotype: The junction does not match germline at one end; this may be a read error. The CDR3 bases are TGTGCCAGCAGCCTCGCACCGGACTATACTTACAATGAGCAGTCCTTC. Translating gives CASSLAPDYTYNEQSF. The V call is TRBV11-1, the J call TRBJ2-1, with D maybe TRBD2 (6 bases). This CDR3 has 16 residues. CDR1 is SGHAT, CDR2 FQDESV, per germline (reference sequence).

The sample holds many counts of this clonotype. The chain links TRBV6-6 to TRBJ1-6; unclear D gene. This CDR3 is 17 amino acids long. CDR1 and CDR2 (germline): MNHNY, SVGAGI (reference sequence). The V end lost 4 bases, the J end lost 5 bases, and 18 bases lay between the germline ends. The CDR3 DNA is TGTGCCAGCAGTTCCCTGGGGAGAGGGATCAATAATTCACCCCTCCACTTT. It yields the protein CASSSLGRGINNSPLHF.

This clonotype was seen ten or more times. This chain joins TRBV5-5 and TRBJ2-4; 9 positions agree with TRBD1. V shed 4 bases and J 7 bases; nucleotides not matched to a gene: 6. In germline, CDR1 is SGHKS, CDR2 YYEKEE (reference sequence). CDR3 length equals 14 residues. CDR3 bases: TGTGCCAGCAGCCCAGGGACAGGGAGGAACATTCAGTACTTC. It translates to CASSPGTGRNIQYF.